The sequence of this T cell receptor (beta chain) was determined in a study of T cells in localized non-small cell lung cancer. Whole-study results and caveats: The tumor had only one region sequenced, so heterogeneity remains possible. Within adjacent lung there appeared a median about 54 of the top 100 tumor clones. There was an association of higher blood T cell density with longer overall survival.

This clone came up a few times. Its antigen is undetermined. The CDR3 sequence is 12 residues long. V was cut by 0 bases and J by 9 bases, with 3 bases left in between. Germline V lookup: CDR1 LNHNV, CDR2 YYDKDF (reference sequence). Sequenced by immunoSEQ multiplex PCR; TCRdb stores in-frame clones only, minus some. Here the sample spans around 21,000 clones, about 80% being singletons. V and J are TRBV15 and TRBJ1-6, with D uncertain. The starting material was peripheral blood, obtained before any cancer treatment. This receptor was obtained from a man aged 40 to 69 with stage I lung adenocarcinoma. DNA of the CDR3: TGTGCCACCAGCAGAGACATTTCACCCCTCCACTTT. Its translation: CATSRDISPLHF. The full variable domain, its missing parts supplied by reference TRBV15 and TRBJ1-6, is DAMVIQNPRYQVTQFGKPVTLSCSQTLNHNVMYWYQQKSSQAPKLLFHYYDKDFNNEADTPDNFQSRRPNTSFCFLDIRSPGLGDTAMYLCATSRDISPLHFGNGTRLTVT.